This is a list of T cell receptor beta chains from one sample in a study of T cell changes during pregnancy in multiple sclerosis. Data came from immunoSEQ multiplex PCR; TCRdb stores just in-frame clones and leaves some out. The sample contains under 40,000 clones, approximately 92% of which appear only once. Source: CD8+ T cells from peripheral blood mononuclear cells, taken before pregnancy. The receptor source for this set is a female donor with multiple sclerosis, enrolled in a pregnancy study. Each CDR3 is given with its conserved first and last residue. Fields, in order: V gene, CDR3 protein.

TRBV7-9,CASSAVQGLSYEQYF
TRBV27,CASSWGGTYNEQFF
TRBV18,CASSPTGKGEAFF
TRBV7-9,CASSLQGAYEQYF
TRBV9,CASSVSGGAFNEQFF
TRBV11-2,CASSLDPAGGPSDTQYF
TRBV4-1,CASSQDQGYTEAFF
TRBV4-1,CASSQIDSPLHF
TRBV5-4,CASSLVGQGGHEQYF
TRBV27,CASGTLRANEQFF
TRBV9,CASSGTGSGDEDTQYF
TRBV29-1,CSVYGRRRVGYGYTF
TRBV9,CASSVDARGLNEQFF
TRBV7-3,CASSLTGDRGYEQYF